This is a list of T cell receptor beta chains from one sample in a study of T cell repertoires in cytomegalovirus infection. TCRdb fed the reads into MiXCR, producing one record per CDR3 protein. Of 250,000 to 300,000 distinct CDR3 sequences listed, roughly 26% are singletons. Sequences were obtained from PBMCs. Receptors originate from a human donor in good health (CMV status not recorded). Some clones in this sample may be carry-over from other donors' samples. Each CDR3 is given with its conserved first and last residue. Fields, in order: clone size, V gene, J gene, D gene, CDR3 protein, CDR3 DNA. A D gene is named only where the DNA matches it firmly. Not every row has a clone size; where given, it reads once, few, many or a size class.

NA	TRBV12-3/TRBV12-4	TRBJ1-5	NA	CASSTGHNQPQHF	TGTGCCAGCAGTACAGGACACAATCAGCCCCAGCATTTT
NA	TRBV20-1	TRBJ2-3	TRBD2	CSLQGSGGRADTQYF	TGCAGTCTGCAGGGGAGCGGGGGGCGAGCAGATACGCAGTATTTT
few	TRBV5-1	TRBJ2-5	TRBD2	CASSEGLAFQETQYF	TGCGCCAGCAGTGAGGGACTAGCGTTCCAAGAGACCCAGTACTTC
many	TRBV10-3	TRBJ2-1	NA	CAISESTSGRDEQFF	TGTGCCATCAGTGAGTCGACAAGTGGACGCGATGAGCAGTTCTTC
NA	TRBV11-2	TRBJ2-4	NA	CASSLGGARNIQYF	TGTGCCAGCAGCTTAGGTGGAGCCCGAAACATTCAGTACTTC
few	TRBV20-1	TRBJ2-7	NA	CSASEQGIRGEQYF	TGCAGTGCTAGCGAGCAGGGGATCCGTGGCGAGCAGTACTTC
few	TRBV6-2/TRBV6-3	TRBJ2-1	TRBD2	CASSYSGSGRSLTNEQFF	TGTGCCAGCAGTTACAGCGGTAGCGGGAGGTCTCTTACCAATGAGCAGTTCTTC
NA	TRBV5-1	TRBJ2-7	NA	CASSFGRMGYEQYF	TGCGCCAGCAGCTTTGGACGGATGGGATACGAGCAGTACTTC
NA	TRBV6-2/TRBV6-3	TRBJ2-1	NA	CASSSSVEQFF	TGTGCCAGCAGCTCTAGCGTTGAGCAGTTCTTC
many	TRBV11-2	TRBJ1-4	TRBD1	CASSLVWDRGEKLFF	TGTGCCAGCAGCTTAGTCTGGGACAGGGGCGAAAAACTGTTTTTT
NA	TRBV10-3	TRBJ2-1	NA	CAISEWGGPDNEQFF	TGTGCCATCAGTGAGTGGGGGGGCCCAGACAATGAGCAGTTCTTC
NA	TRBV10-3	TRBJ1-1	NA	CAISESEGVTEAFF	TGTGCCATCAGTGAGTCGGAGGGCGTCACTGAAGCTTTCTTT
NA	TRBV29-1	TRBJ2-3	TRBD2	CSVGGRDTDTQYF	TGCAGCGTTGGAGGGAGGGACACAGATACGCAGTATTTT
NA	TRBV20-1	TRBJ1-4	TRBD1	CSARVGTGNEKLFF	TGCAGTGCTAGAGTGGGGACAGGGAATGAAAAACTGTTTTTT
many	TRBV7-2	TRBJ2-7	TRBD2	CASSLFPASGRIGSYEQYF	TGTGCCAGCAGCTTGTTCCCAGCTAGCGGGAGGATCGGCTCCTACGAGCAGTACTTC
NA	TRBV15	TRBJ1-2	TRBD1	CATSRDPQRSFWTGDWFNYGYTF	TGTGCCACCAGCAGAGATCCCCAGAGATCCTTTTGGACAGGGGATTGGTTCAACTATGGCTACACCTTC
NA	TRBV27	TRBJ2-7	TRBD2	CASSQRETYEQYF	TGTGCCAGCAGCCAGCGGGAGACCTACGAGCAGTACTTC
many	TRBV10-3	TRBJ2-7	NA	CAISELQDEQYF	TGTGCCATCAGTGAGTTACAGGACGAGCAGTACTTC
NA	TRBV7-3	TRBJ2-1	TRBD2	CASAATLLAEYNEQFF	TGTGCCAGCGCCGCAACCTTACTAGCGGAATACAATGAGCAGTTCTTC
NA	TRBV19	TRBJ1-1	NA	CASSTLDRPNTEAFF	TGTGCCAGTAGTACCCTCGACAGACCGAACACTGAAGCTTTCTTT
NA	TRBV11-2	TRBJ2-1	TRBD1	CASSSRGRGTSIFIYNEQFF	TGTGCCAGCAGCTCCCGTGGCAGGGGGACCAGCATTTTCATCTACAATGAGCAGTTCTTC
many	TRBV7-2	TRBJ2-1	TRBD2	CASSSWTSGSFSYNEQFF	TGTGCCAGCAGCTCGTGGACTAGCGGGAGTTTTTCCTACAATGAGCAGTTCTTC
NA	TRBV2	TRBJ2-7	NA	CASSASQVSYEQYF	TGTGCCAGCAGTGCCTCACAGGTCTCCTACGAGCAGTACTTC
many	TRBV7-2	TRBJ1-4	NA	CASSFPRGEKLFF	TGTGCCAGCAGCTTCCCCCGGGGGGAAAAACTGTTTTTT
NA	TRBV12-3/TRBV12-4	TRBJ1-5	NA	CASSLGGRSNQPQHF	TGTGCCAGCAGTTTAGGGGGACGAAGCAATCAGCCCCAGCATTTT
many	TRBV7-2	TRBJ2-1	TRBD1	CASSLDSDRGDNEQFF	TGTGCCAGCAGCTTAGATTCGGACAGGGGTGACAATGAGCAGTTCTTC
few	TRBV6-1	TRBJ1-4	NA	CASRPDSSGGEKLFF	TGTGCCAGCAGGCCCGACAGCTCTGGTGGTGAAAAACTGTTTTTT
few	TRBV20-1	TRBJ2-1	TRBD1	CSARAFDRASYNEQFF	TGCAGTGCTAGAGCATTCGACAGGGCCTCCTACAATGAGCAGTTCTTC
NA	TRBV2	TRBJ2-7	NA	CASSLMSYEQYF	TGTGCCAGCAGTTTGATGTCCTACGAGCAGTACTTC
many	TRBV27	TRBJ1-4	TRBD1	CASRVTGAHGEKLFF	TGTGCCAGCAGAGTGACAGGGGCCCATGGGGAAAAACTGTTTTTT
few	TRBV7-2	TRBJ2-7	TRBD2	CASSLWAGGSYEQYF	TGTGCCAGCAGCTTATGGGCGGGAGGGTCCTACGAGCAGTACTTC
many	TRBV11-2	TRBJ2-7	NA	CASSLPDSSYEQYF	TGTGCCAGCAGCTTACCGGACAGCTCCTACGAGCAGTACTTC
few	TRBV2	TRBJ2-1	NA	CASESANNEQFF	TGTGCCAGCGAAAGCGCAAACAATGAGCAGTTCTTC
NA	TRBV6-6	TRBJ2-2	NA	CASPPSAANTGELFF	TGTGCCAGCCCCCCGAGCGCGGCGAACACCGGGGAGCTGTTTTTT
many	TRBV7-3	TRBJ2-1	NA	CASSLNFGLVNEQFF	TGTGCCAGCAGCTTAAATTTTGGTCTAGTAAATGAGCAGTTCTTC
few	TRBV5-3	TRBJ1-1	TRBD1	CASSLGVGRGQMNTEAFF	TGTGCCAGCAGCTTGGGGGTGGGCAGGGGGCAAATGAACACTGAAGCTTTCTTT
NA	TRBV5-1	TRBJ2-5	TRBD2	CASSLGLAGGRQETQYF	TGCGCCAGCAGCTTGGGGCTAGCGGGGGGTCGCCAAGAGACCCAGTACTTC
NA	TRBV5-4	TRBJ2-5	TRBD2	CASSLGGAGGPETQYF	TGTGCCAGCAGCTTGGGGGGAGCGGGAGGGCCGGAGACCCAGTACTTC
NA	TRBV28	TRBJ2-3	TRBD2	CASSPLAGKSTDTQYF	TGTGCCAGCAGTCCTCTAGCGGGAAAAAGCACAGATACGCAGTATTTT
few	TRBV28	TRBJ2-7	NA	CASSFLVGPSSYEQYF	TGTGCCAGCAGTTTCTTGGTGGGTCCTAGCTCCTACGAGCAGTACTTC
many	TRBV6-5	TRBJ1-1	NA	CATFLQRPNTEAFF	TGTGCCACCTTCCTCCAGAGACCGAACACTGAAGCTTTCTTT
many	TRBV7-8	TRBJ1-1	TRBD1	CASSLVRGQGDRGTEAFF	TGTGCCAGCAGCTTAGTAAGGGGACAGGGGGATCGGGGCACTGAAGCTTTCTTT
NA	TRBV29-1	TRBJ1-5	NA	CSVGVSGQPQHF	TGCAGCGTGGGGGTTTCGGGTCAGCCCCAGCATTTT